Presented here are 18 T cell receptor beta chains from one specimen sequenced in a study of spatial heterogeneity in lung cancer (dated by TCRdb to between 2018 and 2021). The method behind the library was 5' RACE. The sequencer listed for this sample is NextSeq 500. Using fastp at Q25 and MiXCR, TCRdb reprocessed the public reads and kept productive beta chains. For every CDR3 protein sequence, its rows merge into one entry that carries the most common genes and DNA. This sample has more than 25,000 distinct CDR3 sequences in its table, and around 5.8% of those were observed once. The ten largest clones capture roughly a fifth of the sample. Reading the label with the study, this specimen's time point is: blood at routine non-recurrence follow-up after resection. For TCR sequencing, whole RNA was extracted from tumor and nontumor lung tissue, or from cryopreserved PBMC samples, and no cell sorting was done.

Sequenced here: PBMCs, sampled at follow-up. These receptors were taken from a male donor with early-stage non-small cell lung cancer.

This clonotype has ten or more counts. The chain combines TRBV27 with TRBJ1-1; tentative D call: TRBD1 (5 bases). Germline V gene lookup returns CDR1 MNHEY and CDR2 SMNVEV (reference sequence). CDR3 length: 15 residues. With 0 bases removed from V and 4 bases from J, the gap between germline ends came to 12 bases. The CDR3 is CASSLSVLGGTEAFF. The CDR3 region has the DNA TGTGCCAGCAGTTTATCGGTTCTCGGGGGCACTGAAGCTTTCTTT.

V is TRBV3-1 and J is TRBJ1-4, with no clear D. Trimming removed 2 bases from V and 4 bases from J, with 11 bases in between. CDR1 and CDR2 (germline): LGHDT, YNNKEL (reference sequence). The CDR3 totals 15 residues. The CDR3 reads CASSQTQLFNEKLFF. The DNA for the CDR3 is TGTGCCAGCAGCCAAACACAGCTATTTAATGAAAAACTGTTTTTT.

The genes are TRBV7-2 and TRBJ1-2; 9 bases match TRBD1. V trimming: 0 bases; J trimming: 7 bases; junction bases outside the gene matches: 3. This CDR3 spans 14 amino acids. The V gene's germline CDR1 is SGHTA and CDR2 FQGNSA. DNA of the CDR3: TGTGCCAGCAGCTTAGCCGGACAGGGGCTTGGCTACACCTTC. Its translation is CASSLAGQGLGYTF.

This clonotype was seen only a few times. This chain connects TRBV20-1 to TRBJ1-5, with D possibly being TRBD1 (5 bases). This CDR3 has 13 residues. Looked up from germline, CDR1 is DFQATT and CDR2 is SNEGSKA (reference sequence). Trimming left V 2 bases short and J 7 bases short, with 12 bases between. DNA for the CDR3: TGCAGTGCTAGAATGGCAGGGAGCCAGCCCCAGCATTTT. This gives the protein CSARMAGSQPQHF.

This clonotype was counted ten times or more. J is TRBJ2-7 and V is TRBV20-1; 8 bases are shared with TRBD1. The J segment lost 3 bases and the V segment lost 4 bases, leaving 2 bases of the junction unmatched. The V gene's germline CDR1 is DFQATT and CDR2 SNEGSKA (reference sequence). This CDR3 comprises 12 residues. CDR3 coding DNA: TGCAGTGCTAAACAGGGGGACTACGAGCAGTACGTC. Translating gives CSAKQGDYEQYV.

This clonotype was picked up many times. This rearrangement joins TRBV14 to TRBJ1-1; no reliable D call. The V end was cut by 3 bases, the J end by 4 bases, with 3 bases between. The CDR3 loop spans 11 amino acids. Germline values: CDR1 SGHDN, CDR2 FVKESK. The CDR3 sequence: CASSQFTEAFF. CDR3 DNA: TGTGCCAGCAGCCAGTTCACTGAAGCTTTCTTT.

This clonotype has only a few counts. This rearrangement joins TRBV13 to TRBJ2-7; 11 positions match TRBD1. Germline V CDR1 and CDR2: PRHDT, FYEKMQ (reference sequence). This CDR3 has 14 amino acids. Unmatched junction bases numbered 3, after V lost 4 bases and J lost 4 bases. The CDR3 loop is CASSYRDRGYEQYV. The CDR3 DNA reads TGTGCCAGCAGCTACCGGGACAGGGGGTACGAGCAGTACGTC.

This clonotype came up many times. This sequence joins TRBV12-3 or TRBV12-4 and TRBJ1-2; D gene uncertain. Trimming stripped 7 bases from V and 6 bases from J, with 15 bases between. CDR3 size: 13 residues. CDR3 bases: TGTGCCAGCACACTGGGGAGAAGAAATGGCTACACCTTC. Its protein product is CASTLGRRNGYTF.

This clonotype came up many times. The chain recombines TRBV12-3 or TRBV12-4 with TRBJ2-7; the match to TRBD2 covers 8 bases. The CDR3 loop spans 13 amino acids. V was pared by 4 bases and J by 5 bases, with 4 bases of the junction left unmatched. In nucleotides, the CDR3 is TGTGCCAGCAGTTACGGGGGGGGTGACGAGCAGTACGTC. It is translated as CASSYGGGDEQYV.

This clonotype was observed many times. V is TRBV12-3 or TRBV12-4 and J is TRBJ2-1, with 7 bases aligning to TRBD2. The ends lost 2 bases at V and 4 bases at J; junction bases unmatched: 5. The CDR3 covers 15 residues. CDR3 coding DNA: TGTGCCAGCAGTTTACGGGGCGGGAGTTACAATGAGCAGTTCTTC. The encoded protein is CASSLRGGSYNEQFF.

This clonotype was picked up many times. CDR3 bases: TGTGCCATCGGTCCTTCGGGGACTGAAGCTTTCTTT. This sequence encodes CAIGPSGTEAFF. This rearrangement joins TRBV10-3 to TRBJ1-1, with D unclear. The germline gives CDR1 ENHRY, CDR2 SYGVKD. The CDR3 runs to 12 residues. V was clipped by 8 bases and J by 5 bases, with 12 bases between them.

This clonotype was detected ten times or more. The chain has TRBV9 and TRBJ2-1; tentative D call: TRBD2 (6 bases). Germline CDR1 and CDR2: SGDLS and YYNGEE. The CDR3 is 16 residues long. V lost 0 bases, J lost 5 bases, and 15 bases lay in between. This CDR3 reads CASSVGHAGRNNEQFF. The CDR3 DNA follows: TGTGCCAGCAGCGTAGGTCACGCGGGGCGAAACAATGAGCAGTTCTTC. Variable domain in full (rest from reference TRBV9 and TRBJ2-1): DSGVTQTPKHLITATGQRVTLRCSPRSGDLSVYWYQQSLDQGLQFLIQYYNGEERAKGNILERFSAQQFPDLHSELNLSSLELGDSALYFCASSVGHAGRNNEQFFGPGTRLTVL.

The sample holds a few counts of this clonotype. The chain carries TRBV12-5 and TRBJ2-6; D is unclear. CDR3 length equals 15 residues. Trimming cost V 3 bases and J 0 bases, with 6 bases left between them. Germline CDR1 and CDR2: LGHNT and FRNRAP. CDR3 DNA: TGTGCTAGTGGTTTCCAGAGCTCTGGGGCCAACGTCCTGACTTTC. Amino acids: CASGFQSSGANVLTF.

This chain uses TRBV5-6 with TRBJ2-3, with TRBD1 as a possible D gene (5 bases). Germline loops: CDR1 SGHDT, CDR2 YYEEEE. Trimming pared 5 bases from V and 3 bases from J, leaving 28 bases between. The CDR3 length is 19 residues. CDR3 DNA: TGTGCCAGCAGTCCCCTTTGGGCGTCGGCGCAGGGAAGTACAGATACGCAGTATTTT. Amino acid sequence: CASSPLWASAQGSTDTQYF.

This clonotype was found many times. Written as DNA, the CDR3 is TGTGCCATCAGTGGCAGCGGGGACTACAATGAGCAGTTCTTC. Protein sequence: CAISGSGDYNEQFF. The chain carries TRBV10-3 and TRBJ2-1, with 7 nucleotides matching TRBD2. V lost 4 bases, J lost 3 bases, and 3 bases stayed unmatched. Germline V gives CDR1 ENHRY, CDR2 SYGVKD. The CDR3 consists of 14 residues.

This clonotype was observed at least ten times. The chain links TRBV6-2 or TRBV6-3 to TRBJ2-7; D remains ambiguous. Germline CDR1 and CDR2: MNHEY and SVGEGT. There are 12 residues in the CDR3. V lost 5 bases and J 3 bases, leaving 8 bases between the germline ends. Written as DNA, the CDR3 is TGTGCCAGCAGTCAAAACATCTACGAGCAGTACTTC. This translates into CASSQNIYEQYF.

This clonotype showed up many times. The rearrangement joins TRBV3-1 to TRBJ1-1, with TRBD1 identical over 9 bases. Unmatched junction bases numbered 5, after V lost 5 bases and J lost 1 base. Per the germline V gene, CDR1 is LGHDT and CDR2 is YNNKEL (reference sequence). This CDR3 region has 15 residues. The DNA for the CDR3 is TGTGCCAGCAGCGCGGGGGACAGGGCGAACACTGAAGCTTTCTTT. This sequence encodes CASSAGDRANTEAFF.

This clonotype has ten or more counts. The CDR3 region has the DNA TGCGCCAGCAGTCAATCCGGGGCAGGAACGACAGATACGCAGTATTTT. It specifies CASSQSGAGTTDTQYF. This sequence joins TRBV23-1 and TRBJ2-3; D assignment may be TRBD1 or TRBD2 (5 bases each). TRBV23-1 carries the ORF label, with uncertain function. The CDR3 has 16 amino acids. Trimming took 0 bases from V and 3 from J, leaving 13 bases between them.